This paragraph covers one T cell receptor beta chain sequence. What this receptor recognizes is not known. Base qualities are not recorded, but no much larger clone differs from it by a single base. The germline V and J ends show losses of 1 base and 8 bases respectively, and no gene match explains 8 bases of the junction. Reading from cysteine to phenylalanine, the CDR3 counts 15 amino acids. Only CDR3 DNA remains: 45 bases, in frame from the first base. CDR1 and CDR2 are drawn from the germline V gene (reference sequence): LNHDA, SQIVND. Library creation used the immunoSEQ multiplex PCR assay. The hsTCRB Kit was used according to the manufacturer's protocol to amplify rearranged TCR beta chain sequences. An Illumina MiSeq was used to sequence the TCRB libraries. Concerning the study's data processing: The kit vendor's proprietary platform handled demultiplexing, trimming and gene mapping. TCRdb took over this immuneACCESS table, retaining in-frame rearrangements with V and J assigned. Such tables are incomplete; in checked studies, under half of the missing clones stem from an unresolved V gene, and the remainder is unexplained. From that table come the V and J calls and clone size; the DNA was used to work out D and trimming. Counted in this sample were roughly 60,000 clones; 84% of them appeared once. The top ten clones comprise 3.6% of the sample.

These data originate in a study of a mutant IDH1 vaccine in newly diagnosed glioma (dated by TCRdb to the early 2020s). With respect to the entire study: Eight vaccinations were administered to patients in weeks 1, 3, 5, 7, 11, 15, 19 and 23, corresponding to visits V03 through V10. Peripheral blood was collected at six visits: V03 (baseline), V05, V07, V10, V12 and V13. The roughly 30 treated patients were roughly 60% male and about 38% female, with a mean age of approximately 40 years. Before enrollment, patients had received standard therapy of radiotherapy alone, temozolomide alone, or radiochemotherapy with temozolomide; most received the combination. In the chemotherapy-containing groups, vaccination started alongside temozolomide cycles, whereas in patients who had radiotherapy alone it started 4-6 weeks after radiotherapy. For exploratory analyses, 25 treated patients had longitudinal TCRB deep sequencing done wherever samples were available.

The investigation overall reported the following: Selection of PBMC samples for TCRB deep sequencing was based on availability. Across multiple MHC alleles, vaccine-induced immune responses were seen in around 94% of patients. Pseudoprogression seemed to be unrelated to changes in the top peripheral T cell clonotypes found by TCRB sequencing. The authors noted that analyses of patient blood samples could not be reproduced because of sample limitations.

In the paper's terms, the time point label means: week 11, during vaccination. Every vaccine dose consisted of 300 ug of a 20-mer mutant IDH1 peptide in Montanide, administered subcutaneously together with topical imiquimod. All donors had newly diagnosed IDH1-mutant astrocytomas of WHO grade 3 or 4 that showed loss of nuclear ATRX. The samples were drawn from NOA16, a multicentre, single-arm, open-label phase I trial in Germany that tested a mutant IDH1 peptide vaccine in humans for the first time. Genomic DNA for TCRB sequencing was isolated from EDTA blood with the DNeasy Blood and Tissue Kit. The source of this sequence is a man aged 25-40 years with glioma. Here the sequenced sample was PBMCs, taken from a glioma patient whose treatment included an IDH1 peptide vaccine. The sequence joins TRBV19 to TRBJ2-1, with TRBD1 identical over 7 junction bases. The CDR3 protein: CASSIVGRGYDEQFF. The nucleotide sequence is given as TGTGCCAGTAGTATAGTAGGCAGGGGGTACGATGAGCAGTTCTTC. Full variable domain (CDR3 extended with the reference TRBV19 and TRBJ2-1 proteins): DGGITQSPKYLFRKEGQNVTLSCEQNLNHDAMYWYRQDPGQGLRLIYYSQIVNDFQKGDIAEGYSVSREKKESFPLTVTSAQKNPTAFYLCASSIVGRGYDEQFFGPGTRLTVL.